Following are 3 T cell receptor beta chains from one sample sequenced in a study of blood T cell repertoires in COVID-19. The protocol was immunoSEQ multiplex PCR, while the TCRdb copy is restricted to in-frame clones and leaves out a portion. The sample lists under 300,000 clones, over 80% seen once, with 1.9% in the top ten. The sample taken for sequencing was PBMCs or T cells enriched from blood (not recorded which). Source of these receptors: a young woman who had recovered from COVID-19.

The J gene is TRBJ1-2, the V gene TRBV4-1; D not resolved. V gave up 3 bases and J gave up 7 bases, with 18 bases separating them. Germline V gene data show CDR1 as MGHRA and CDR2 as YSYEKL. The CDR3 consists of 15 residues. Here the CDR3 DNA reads TGCGCCAGCAGCCAGGTCAGGTTGCACGTTTTTGGCTACACCTTC. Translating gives CASSQVRLHVFGYTF.

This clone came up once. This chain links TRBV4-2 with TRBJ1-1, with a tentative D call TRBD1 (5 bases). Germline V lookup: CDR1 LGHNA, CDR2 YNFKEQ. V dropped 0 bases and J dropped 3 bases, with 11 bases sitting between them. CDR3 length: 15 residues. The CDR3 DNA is TGTGCCAGCAGCCAAGATATGATAGGGGACACTGAAGCTTTCTTT. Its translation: CASSQDMIGDTEAFF.

Here the CDR3 DNA reads TGCAGTGCTATGGGAGTAGCTTTCTTT. Translated: CSAMGVAFF. The chain uses TRBV20-1 and TRBJ1-1; unclear D gene. V was shortened by 4 bases and J by 10 bases, with 7 bases between the two germline ends. The CDR3 runs 9 residues. Germline CDR1 is DFQATT and CDR2 is SNEGSKA (reference sequence).